What follows are 15 T cell receptor beta chains derived from one specimen sequenced in a study of cytomegalovirus exposure and HLA in healthy donors. A multiplex PCR was run with 60 Vbeta primers and 13 Jbeta primers. Produced via immunoSEQ multiplex PCR; TCRdb's table is partial and in-frame only. The sample includes about 180,000 clones, approximately 80% seen only once; the top ten take 1.1% to 1.5%. The specimen was PBMCs. These receptors came from a girl aged 5 to 17 in good health and CMV-seropositive.

V and J are TRBV14 and TRBJ2-1; D unclear. Germline assignment: CDR1 SGHDN and CDR2 FVKESK. Trimming left V 1 base short and J 4 bases short, with 11 bases between. The CDR3 runs 15 residues. CDR3 bases: TGTGCCAGCAGCCAAGTAGAAACCGTGTACAATGAGCAGTTCTTC. This encodes CASSQVETVYNEQFF.

The rearrangement links TRBV5-6 to TRBJ2-1; 13 bases are a match to TRBD2. The CDR3 is 18 amino acids. The germline gives CDR1 SGHDT, CDR2 YYEEEE. The ends lost 2 bases at V and 5 bases at J; junction bases unmatched: 10. CDR3 in DNA: TGTGCCAGCAGCTTAGTAACCAAGGGACTAGCGGGGCACAATGAGCAGTTCTTC. This translates into CASSLVTKGLAGHNEQFF.

The chain is built from TRBV9 and TRBJ1-1; 7 bases align to TRBD1. V was pared by 5 bases and J by 0 bases, with 13 bases of the junction left unmatched. Germline-derived CDR1 and CDR2 are SGDLS and YYNGEE. The CDR3 contains 17 residues. The CDR3, as DNA: TGTGCCAGCAGTGAGGGGGCGGTAACTCCCTTGAACACTGAAGCTTTCTTT. Translating it yields CASSEGAVTPLNTEAFF.

The genes are TRBV28 and TRBJ1-1, with D unclear. Germline V lookup: CDR1 MDHEN, CDR2 SYDVKM. The CDR3 is 12 residues long. Between the trimmed V and J ends, which lost 5 bases and 4 bases, there was a span of 8 bases. The CDR3: CASSDGSTEAFF. Here the CDR3 DNA reads TGTGCCAGCAGTGACGGGTCCACTGAAGCTTTCTTT.

The rearrangement links TRBV19 to TRBJ2-2; TRBD2 matches at 10 bases. V was pared by 4 bases and J by 4 bases, with 15 bases of the junction left unmatched. Germline-derived CDR1 and CDR2 are LNHDA and SQIVND (reference sequence). CDR3 length: 19 amino acids. CDR3 sequence: CASSTTGPSGGKTTGELFF. The CDR3 coding sequence is TGTGCCAGTAGTACTACTGGGCCTAGCGGGGGAAAGACCACCGGGGAGCTGTTTTTT.

The gene calls are TRBV2 and TRBJ2-7, with 7 bases identical to TRBD1. CDR3 length: 13 residues. CDR1 and CDR2 (germline): SNHLY, FYNNEI. Trimming took 3 bases from V and 7 from J; bases not matched to a gene: 6. CDR3 DNA sequence: TGTGCCAGCAGTGATAGGGGGCGTCGGGAGCAGTACTTC. Protein product: CASSDRGRREQYF.

The V call is TRBV6-1, the J call TRBJ1-2; tentative D call: TRBD1 (5 bases). Germline assignment: CDR1 MNHNS and CDR2 SASEGT. This CDR3 comprises 17 residues. The germline V and J ends were trimmed by 1 base and 1 base, with 16 bases remaining between them. The CDR3 protein is CASSEGFRGGFNYGYTF. CDR3 sequence (DNA): TGTGCCAGCAGTGAAGGGTTTAGGGGCGGATTTAACTATGGCTACACCTTC.

A note on this clone: A read error may account for a junction end that differs from germline. This rearrangement joins TRBV7-9 to TRBJ2-7; the match to TRBD1 covers 7 bases. This CDR3 is 11 amino acids long. Germline V gene sequence: CDR1 SEHNR, CDR2 FQNEAQ (reference sequence). The CDR3, as DNA: TGTGCCAGCAGCTTAAAGGGACAGCGGAACTTC. Its protein product is CASSLKGQRNF.

This rearrangement joins TRBV15 to TRBJ2-1; TRBD2 matches 12 bases. V dropped 2 bases and J dropped 8; count of bases not matched to a gene: 7. Germline lookup yields CDR1 LNHNV and CDR2 YYDKDF (reference sequence). CDR3 length equals 16 residues. CDR3 loop: CATSRPTSGSLHEQFF. The CDR3 coding sequence is TGTGCCACCAGCAGACCGACTAGCGGGAGTCTCCATGAGCAGTTCTTC.

The chain couples TRBV25-1 to TRBJ2-5; TRBD2 agrees at 14 bases. The germline gives CDR1 MGHDK, CDR2 SYGVNS. The trim removed 3 bases at V and 5 bases at J, leaving 5 bases unmatched. The CDR3 has 16 residues. Here the CDR3 DNA reads TGTGCCAGCAGTGACCCAGGACTAGCGGGAGGTGAGACCCAGTACTTC. Protein sequence: CASSDPGLAGGETQYF.

The V and J genes are TRBV7-3 and TRBJ1-1; 10 bases map to TRBD1. The CDR3 is 13 residues long. CDR1 is SGHTA, CDR2 FQGTGA, per germline. V lost 5 bases and J lost 3; bases outside the gene matches: 0. The CDR3: CASSGQGDTEAFF. CDR3 in DNA: TGTGCCAGCAGCGGACAGGGGGACACTGAAGCTTTCTTT.

J is TRBJ1-3 and V is TRBV11-2, with 7 nucleotides matching TRBD1. The V gene's germline CDR1 is SGHAT and CDR2 FQNNGV. This CDR3 region has 16 residues. J gave up 3 bases and V 4 bases, and 9 bases lay outside the gene matches. The CDR3 loop is CASSSHIRDSGNTIYF. The DNA for the CDR3 is TGTGCCAGCAGCTCCCATATCCGGGACAGTGGAAACACCATATATTTT.

This chain joins TRBV10-3 and TRBJ2-2, with 9 bases matching TRBD1. CDR3 length: 16 amino acids. The germline CDR1 and CDR2 sequences are ENHRY and SYGVKD. The V and J ends lost 2 bases and 4 bases, in that order; junction bases with no gene match: 5. The CDR3 nucleotides are TGTGCCATCAGTGAGATGGACAGGGGCTTCACCGGGGAGCTGTTTTTT. Its translation is CAISEMDRGFTGELFF.

The chain joins TRBV11-2 to TRBJ2-1; maybe TRBD1 (5 bases). The CDR3 is made up of 12 amino acids. Trimming took 8 bases from V and 5 from J, leaving 10 bases between them. Germline V gene data show CDR1 as SGHAT and CDR2 as FQNNGV. The CDR3 is CASAKGHNEQFF. For the CDR3, the DNA is TGTGCCAGCGCCAAGGGGCACAATGAGCAGTTCTTC.

The table lists this clone with a few counts. The V and J genes are TRBV7-2 and TRBJ1-2; the D is unclear. With 0 bases removed from V and 1 base from J, the gap between germline ends came to 24 bases. The germline V gene encodes CDR1 SGHTA and CDR2 FQGNSA. This CDR3 region has 20 residues. CDR3 bases: TGTGCCAGCAGCTTAGCGCGGGGAGGGCTCGCCCTGAACAATAACTATGGCTACACCTTC. Protein: CASSLARGGLALNNNYGYTF.